This T cell receptor (beta chain) was retrieved from a study of a mutant IDH1 vaccine in newly diagnosed glioma. Noted time point: week 23, last vaccination. Each vaccine dose was 300 ug of mutant IDH1 20-mer peptide, with topical imiquimod. Clones were read by immunoSEQ multiplex PCR, and TCRdb kept only the in-frame ones, dropping some. Of over 50,000 clones listed, around 82% were seen once; the top ten hold 13%. CDR1 MGHRA and CDR2 YSYEKL come from the germline V gene. The length of the CDR3 is 20 residues. Trimming stripped 0 bases from V and 4 bases from J, with 27 bases between. In regard to this clone: The antigen remains undetermined.

Here the sequenced sample was PBMCs, taken from a glioma patient whose treatment included an IDH1 peptide vaccine. This clonotype was obtained from a man aged 18 to 30 with glioma. The chain joins TRBV4-1 to TRBJ1-1; a possible D gene is TRBD1 (6 bases). CDR3 in amino acids: CASSQDRAKTGRGRGTEAFF. The CDR3 nucleotides are TGCGCCAGCAGCCAAGATAGGGCTAAAACAGGGCGGGGAAGGGGCACTGAAGCTTTCTTT.